This T cell receptor beta chain was sequenced during a study of blood T cell repertoires in COVID-19. Overall study context: Italy, Spain and the United States were the sources of the convalescent and acute COVID-19 samples. T cells, B-cell-depleted T cells, or PBMCs supplied cDNA or gDNA.

The CDR3 sequence is 16 residues long. V was shortened by 4 bases and J by 0 bases, with 14 bases between the two germline ends. Germline V CDR1 and CDR2: SGDLS, YYNGEE. Clones were read by immunoSEQ multiplex PCR, and TCRdb kept only the in-frame ones, dropping some. There are about 180,000 clones in the sample; approximately 79% occur only once, and about 28% lies in the top ten. The chain uses TRBV9 and TRBJ1-3; tentative D call: TRBD1 (5 bases). Sequenced material: peripheral blood. This clonotype was sampled from a woman in her sixties or seventies with acute or convalescent COVID-19. The CDR3 DNA is TGTGCCAGCAGCACCTCGACAGCTTACTCTGGAAACACCATATATTTT. It yields the protein CASSTSTAYSGNTIYF.